This entry features one TCR beta chain sequence. This record comes from a study of early T cells in non-severe SARS-CoV-2 infection. TCRdb reprocessed the 5' RACE reads with MiXCR, giving one entry per CDR3 protein. The sample lists tens of thousands of distinct CDR3 sequences, around 15% occurring once. Germline values: CDR1 KGHDR, CDR2 SFDVKD. The CDR3 sequence is 14 residues long. V shed 6 bases, J shed 7 bases, and the junction held 5 bases outside the gene matches. The sequence came from an adult who was a healthcare worker with PCR-confirmed SARS-CoV-2 infection or an uninfected control (not recorded which). The sample comprised whole blood. The J gene is TRBJ2-1, the V gene TRBV24-1; 10 nucleotides agree with TRBD2. The CDR3 sequence is CATSLSGGVNEQFF. The CDR3 DNA reads as TGTGCCACCAGTCTAAGCGGGGGGGTTAATGAGCAGTTCTTC.